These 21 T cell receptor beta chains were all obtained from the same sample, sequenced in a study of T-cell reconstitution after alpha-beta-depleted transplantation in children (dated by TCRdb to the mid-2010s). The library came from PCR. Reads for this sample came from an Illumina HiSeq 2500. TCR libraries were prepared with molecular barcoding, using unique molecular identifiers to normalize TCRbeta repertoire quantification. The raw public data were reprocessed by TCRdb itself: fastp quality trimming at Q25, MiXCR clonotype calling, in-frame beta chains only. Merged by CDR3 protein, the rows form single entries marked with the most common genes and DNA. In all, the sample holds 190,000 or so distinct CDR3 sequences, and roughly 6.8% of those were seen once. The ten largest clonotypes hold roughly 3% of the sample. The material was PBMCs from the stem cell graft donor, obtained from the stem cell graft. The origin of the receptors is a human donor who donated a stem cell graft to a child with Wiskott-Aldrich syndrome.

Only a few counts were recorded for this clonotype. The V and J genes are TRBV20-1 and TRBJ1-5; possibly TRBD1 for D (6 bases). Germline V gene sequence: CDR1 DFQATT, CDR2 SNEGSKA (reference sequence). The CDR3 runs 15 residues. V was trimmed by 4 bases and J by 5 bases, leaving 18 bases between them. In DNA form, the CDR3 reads TGCAGTGCTATAGGGGGTGCAGGCGAGTATCAGCCCCAGCATTTT. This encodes CSAIGGAGEYQPQHF.

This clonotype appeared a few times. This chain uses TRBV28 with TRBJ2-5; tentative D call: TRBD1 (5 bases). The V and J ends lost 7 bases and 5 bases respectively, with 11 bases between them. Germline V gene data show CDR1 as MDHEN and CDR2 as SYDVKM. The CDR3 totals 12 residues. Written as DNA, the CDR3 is TGTGCCAGCACAGGGCCAGGCGAGACCCAGTACTTC. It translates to CASTGPGETQYF.

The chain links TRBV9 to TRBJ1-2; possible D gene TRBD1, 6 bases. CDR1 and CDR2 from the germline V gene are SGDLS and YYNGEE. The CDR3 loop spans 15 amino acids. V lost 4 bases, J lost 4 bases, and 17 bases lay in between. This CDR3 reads CASSSPTGLTYGYTF. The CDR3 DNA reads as TGTGCCAGCAGCTCCCCGACAGGATTAACCTATGGCTACACCTTC.

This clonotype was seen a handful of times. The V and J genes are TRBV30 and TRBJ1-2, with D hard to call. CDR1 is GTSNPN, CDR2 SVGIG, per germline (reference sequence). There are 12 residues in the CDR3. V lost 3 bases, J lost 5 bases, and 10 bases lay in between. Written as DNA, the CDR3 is TGTGCCTGGAGGGGCAGCCTTTATGGCTACACCTTC. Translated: CAWRGSLYGYTF. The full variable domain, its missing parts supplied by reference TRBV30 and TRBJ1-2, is SQTIHQWPATLVQPVGSPLSLECTVEGTSNPNLYWYRQAAGRGLQLLFYSVGIGQISSEVPQNLSASRPQDRQFILSSKKLLLSDSGFYLCAWRGSLYGYTFGSGTRLTVV.

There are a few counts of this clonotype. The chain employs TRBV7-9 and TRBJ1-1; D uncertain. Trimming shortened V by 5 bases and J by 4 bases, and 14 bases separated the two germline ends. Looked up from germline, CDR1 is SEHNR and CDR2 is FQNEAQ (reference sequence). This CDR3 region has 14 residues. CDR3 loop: CASSPPSRVTEAFF. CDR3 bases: TGTGCCAGCAGCCCCCCCAGTAGGGTCACTGAAGCTTTCTTT. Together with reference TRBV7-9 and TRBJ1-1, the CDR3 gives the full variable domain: DTGVSQNPRHKITKRGQNVTFRCDPISEHNRLYWYRQTLGQGPEFLTYFQNEAQLEKSRLLSDRFSAERPKGSFSTLEIQRTEQGDSAMYLCASSPPSRVTEAFFGQGTRLTVV.

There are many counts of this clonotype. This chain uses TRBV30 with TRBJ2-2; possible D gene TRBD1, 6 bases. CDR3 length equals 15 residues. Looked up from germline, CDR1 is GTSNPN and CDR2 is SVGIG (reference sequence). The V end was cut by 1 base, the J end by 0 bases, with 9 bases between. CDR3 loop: CAWSAGTTNTGELFF. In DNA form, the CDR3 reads TGTGCCTGGAGTGCGGGGACAACGAACACCGGGGAGCTGTTTTTT. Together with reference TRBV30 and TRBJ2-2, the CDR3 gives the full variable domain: SQTIHQWPATLVQPVGSPLSLECTVEGTSNPNLYWYRQAAGRGLQLLFYSVGIGQISSEVPQNLSASRPQDRQFILSSKKLLLSDSGFYLCAWSAGTTNTGELFFGEGSRLTVL.

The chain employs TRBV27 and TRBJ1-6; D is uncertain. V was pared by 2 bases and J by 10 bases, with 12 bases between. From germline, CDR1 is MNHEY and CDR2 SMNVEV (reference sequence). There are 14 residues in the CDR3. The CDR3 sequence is CASSLVGSRSPLHF. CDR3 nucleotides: TGTGCCAGCAGTTTAGTAGGATCACGGTCACCCCTCCACTTT.

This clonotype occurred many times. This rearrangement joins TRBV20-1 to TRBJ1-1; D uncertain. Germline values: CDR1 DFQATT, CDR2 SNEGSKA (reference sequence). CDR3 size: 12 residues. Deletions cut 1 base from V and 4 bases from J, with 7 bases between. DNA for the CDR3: TGCAGTGCTAGAGGGCAGAGCACTGAAGCTTTCTTT. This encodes CSARGQSTEAFF.

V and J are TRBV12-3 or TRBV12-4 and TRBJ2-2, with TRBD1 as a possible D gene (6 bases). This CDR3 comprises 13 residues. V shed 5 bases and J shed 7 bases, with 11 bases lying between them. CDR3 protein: CASSPTGHGELFF. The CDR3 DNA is TGTGCCAGCAGTCCTACAGGGCACGGGGAGCTGTTTTTT.

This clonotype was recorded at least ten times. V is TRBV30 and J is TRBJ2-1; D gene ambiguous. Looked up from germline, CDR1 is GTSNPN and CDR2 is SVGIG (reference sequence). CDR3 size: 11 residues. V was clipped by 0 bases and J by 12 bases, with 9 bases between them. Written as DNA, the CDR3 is TGTGCCTGGAGTGTAGCAGTAGGGCAGTTCTTC. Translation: CAWSVAVGQFF.

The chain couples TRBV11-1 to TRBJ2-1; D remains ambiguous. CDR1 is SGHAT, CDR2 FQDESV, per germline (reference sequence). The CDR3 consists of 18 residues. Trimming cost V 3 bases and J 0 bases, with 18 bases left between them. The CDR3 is CASSFGPNNPDSYNEQFF. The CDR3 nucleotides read TGTGCCAGCAGCTTCGGGCCAAATAACCCCGACTCCTACAATGAGCAGTTCTTC. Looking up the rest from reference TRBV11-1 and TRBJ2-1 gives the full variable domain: EAEVAQSPRYKITEKSQAVAFWCDPISGHATLYWYRQILGQGPELLVQFQDESVVDDSQLPKDRFSAERLKGVDSTLKIQPAELGDSAMYLCASSFGPNNPDSYNEQFFGPGTRLTVL.

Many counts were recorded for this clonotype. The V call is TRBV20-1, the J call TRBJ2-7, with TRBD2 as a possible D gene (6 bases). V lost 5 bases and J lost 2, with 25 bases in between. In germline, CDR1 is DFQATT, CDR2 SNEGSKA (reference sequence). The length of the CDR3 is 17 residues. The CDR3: CSAYEAGRDWRAYEQYF. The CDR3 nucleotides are TGCAGTGCTTATGAAGCCGGCAGGGACTGGCGCGCCTACGAGCAGTACTTC.

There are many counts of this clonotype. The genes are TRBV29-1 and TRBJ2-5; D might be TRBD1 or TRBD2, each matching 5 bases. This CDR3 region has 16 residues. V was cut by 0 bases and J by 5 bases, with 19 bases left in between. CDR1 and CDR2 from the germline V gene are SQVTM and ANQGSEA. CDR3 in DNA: TGCAGCGTTGAAGATAAGGGACCCACAAATGGGGAGACCCAGTACTTC. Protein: CSVEDKGPTNGETQYF.

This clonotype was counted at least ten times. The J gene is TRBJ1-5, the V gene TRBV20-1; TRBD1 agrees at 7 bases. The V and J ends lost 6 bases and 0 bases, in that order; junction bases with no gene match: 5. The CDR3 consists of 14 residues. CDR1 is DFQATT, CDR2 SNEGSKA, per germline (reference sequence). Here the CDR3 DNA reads TGCAGTGCGCCAGGGGGGAATAGCAATCAGCCCCAGCATTTT. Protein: CSAPGGNSNQPQHF.

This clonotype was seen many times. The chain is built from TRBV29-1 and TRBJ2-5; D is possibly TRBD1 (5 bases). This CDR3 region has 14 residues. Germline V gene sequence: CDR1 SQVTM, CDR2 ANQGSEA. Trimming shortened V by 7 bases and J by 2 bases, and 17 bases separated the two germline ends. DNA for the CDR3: TGCAGCGGCTCAAGATCGGCAGGGCAAGAGACCCAGTACTTC. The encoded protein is CSGSRSAGQETQYF.

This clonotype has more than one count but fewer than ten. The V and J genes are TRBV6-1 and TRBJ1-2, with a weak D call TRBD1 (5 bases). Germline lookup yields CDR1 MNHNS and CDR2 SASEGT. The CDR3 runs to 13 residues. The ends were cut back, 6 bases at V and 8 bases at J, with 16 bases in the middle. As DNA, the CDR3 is TGTGCCAGCAGCGATCTTATTAGGGGCGGCTACACCTTC. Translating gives CASSDLIRGGYTF.

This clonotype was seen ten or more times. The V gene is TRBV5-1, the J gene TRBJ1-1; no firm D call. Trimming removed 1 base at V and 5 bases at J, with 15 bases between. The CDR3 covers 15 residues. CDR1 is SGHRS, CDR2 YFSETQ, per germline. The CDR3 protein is CASSLSARMGTEAFF. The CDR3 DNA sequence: TGCGCCAGCAGCTTGTCCGCTCGCATGGGAACTGAAGCTTTCTTT.

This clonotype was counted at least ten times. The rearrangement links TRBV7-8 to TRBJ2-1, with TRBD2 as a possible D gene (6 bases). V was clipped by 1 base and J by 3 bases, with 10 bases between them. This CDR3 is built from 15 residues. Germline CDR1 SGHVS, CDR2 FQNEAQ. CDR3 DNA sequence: TGTGCCAGCAGCTTAGAGCGGGCCAACTACAATGAGCAGTTCTTC. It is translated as CASSLERANYNEQFF.

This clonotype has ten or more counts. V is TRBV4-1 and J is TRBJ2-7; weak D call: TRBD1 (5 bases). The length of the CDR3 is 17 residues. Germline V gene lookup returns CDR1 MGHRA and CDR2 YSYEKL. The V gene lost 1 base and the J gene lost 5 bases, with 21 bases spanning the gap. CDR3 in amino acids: CASSQGSWGRTTHEQYF. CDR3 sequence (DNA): TGCGCCAGCAGCCAAGGGTCTTGGGGCAGAACAACTCACGAGCAGTACTTC.

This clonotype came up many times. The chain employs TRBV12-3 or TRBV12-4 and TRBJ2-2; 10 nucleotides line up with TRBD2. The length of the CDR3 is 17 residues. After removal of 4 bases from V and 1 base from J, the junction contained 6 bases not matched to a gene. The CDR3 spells CASSSTRTSGNTGELFF. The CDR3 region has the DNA TGTGCCAGCAGTTCGACGAGGACTAGCGGGAACACCGGGGAGCTGTTTTTT.

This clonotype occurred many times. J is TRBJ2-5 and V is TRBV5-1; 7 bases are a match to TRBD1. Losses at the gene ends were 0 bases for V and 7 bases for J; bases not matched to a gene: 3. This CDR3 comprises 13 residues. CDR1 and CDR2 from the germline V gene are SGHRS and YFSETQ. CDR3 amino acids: CASSLGQGGTQYF. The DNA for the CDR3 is TGCGCCAGCAGCTTGGGACAGGGCGGGACCCAGTACTTC.